What follows are 31 T cell receptor beta chains derived from one specimen sequenced in a study of CD8 T cells in ankylosing spondylitis. Notes on the study in general: Among TCR beta sequences, a motif of under ten highly homologous variants appeared characteristic of ankylosing spondylitis blood.

TCRdb independently ran MiXCR on the 5' RACE reads; one entry per CDR3 protein. The sample contains some 840,000 distinct CDR3 sequences, roughly 12% of which appear only once. Their antigen targets remain unknown. Sequenced input: blood, either unsorted or a sorted T cell fraction (not recorded which). These receptor sequences come from a male donor with ankylosing spondylitis.

V gene TRBV9 combines with J gene TRBJ2-5, with D perhaps matching TRBD2 (6 bases). This CDR3 is built from 15 residues. CDR1 and CDR2 (germline): SGDLS, YYNGEE. V was shortened by 7 bases and J by 3 bases, with 19 bases between the two germline ends. DNA for the CDR3: TGTGCCAGCTCCAAGTGGGGGAGGCAGGAAGAGACCCAGTACTTC. Translating it yields CASSKWGRQEETQYF.

A few counts support this clonotype. The rearrangement joins TRBV12-3 or TRBV12-4 to TRBJ1-4; D unclear. The CDR3 extends over 13 amino acids. V was clipped by 4 bases and J by 8 bases, with 11 bases between them. The CDR3 is CASSSFKREKLFF. As DNA, the CDR3 is TGTGCCAGCAGTTCATTTAAGAGGGAAAAACTGTTTTTT.

The DNA for the CDR3 is TGCGCCAGCAGCCAAAAATTTTGGGGGGACAGTTTCGCTTCTAACTATGGCTACACCTTC. Its protein product is CASSQKFWGDSFASNYGYTF. The gene calls are TRBV4-3 and TRBJ1-2; 7 nucleotides match TRBD1. CDR1 is LGHNA, CDR2 YSLEER, per germline. V lost 2 bases to trimming and J lost 0 bases; unmatched junction nucleotides: 18. CDR3 length equals 20 residues.

The table lists this clonotype with a few counts. This chain connects TRBV10-3 to TRBJ1-2, with no clear D. The germline CDR1 and CDR2 sequences are ENHRY and SYGVKD. The CDR3 covers 15 residues. V dropped 0 bases and J dropped 2 bases, with 10 bases sitting between them. CDR3 residues: CAISESTERNYGYTF. For the CDR3, the DNA is TGTGCCATCAGTGAGTCGACGGAGCGGAACTATGGCTACACCTTC.

The rearrangement links TRBV6-1 to TRBJ1-2; a possible D gene is TRBD1 (5 bases). The CDR3 has 13 amino acids. V lost 5 bases, J lost 5 bases, and 12 bases lay in between. Germline CDR1 reads MNHNS; CDR2 reads SASEGT. CDR3 coding DNA: TGTGCCAGCAGTCGACAGTTCCGATATGGCTACACCTTC. It is translated as CASSRQFRYGYTF.

The table lists this clonotype with a few counts. The gene calls are TRBV18 and TRBJ2-2; 9 bases map to TRBD1. CDR1 and CDR2 (germline): KGHSH, LQKENI. J gave up 6 bases and V 6 bases, and 14 bases lay outside the gene matches. There are 17 residues in the CDR3. The DNA for the CDR3 is TGTGCCAGCTCGCTCAACCTACAGGGGGCTTCGTCCGGGGAGCTGTTTTTT. It encodes CASSLNLQGASSGELFF.

This clonotype was seen only a few times. The chain carries TRBV12-3 or TRBV12-4 and TRBJ2-1; TRBD2 agrees at 7 bases. The V gene end was trimmed by 5 bases and the J gene end by 14 bases; junction bases not matched to a gene: 6. The CDR3 is made up of 11 amino acids. CDR3 loop: CASSRSGTKFF. The CDR3 DNA is TGTGCCAGCAGTCGGTCCGGGACTAAGTTCTTC.

This chain connects TRBV12-3 or TRBV12-4 to TRBJ2-3; TRBD2 agrees at 11 bases. The CDR3 has 14 amino acids. The V gene end was trimmed by 8 bases and the J gene end by 5 bases; junction bases not matched to a gene: 6. CDR3 residues: CASLLAGAGDTQYF. As DNA, the CDR3 is TGTGCCAGCTTACTAGCGGGGGCGGGAGATACGCAGTATTTT.

This clonotype has a count of ten or more. The V gene is TRBV20-1, the J gene TRBJ2-2; D is ambiguous. V lost 0 bases to trimming and J lost 0 bases, with 11 bases between them. The CDR3 sequence is 16 residues long. The germline gives CDR1 DFQATT, CDR2 SNEGSKA (reference sequence). The CDR3 DNA is TGCAGTGCTAGAGATCTCCGAATATCGAACACCGGGGAGCTGTTTTTT. As protein: CSARDLRISNTGELFF.

This clonotype was seen more than once but under ten times. The rearrangement links TRBV11-2 to TRBJ2-2, with 10 bases fitting TRBD2. J was trimmed by 4 bases and V by 1 base; bases with no gene match: 12. The CDR3 is 19 residues long. The germline CDR1 and CDR2 sequences are SGHAT and FQNNGV. This chain's CDR3 is CASSLGGSGGHVITGELFF. The CDR3, as DNA: TGTGCCAGCAGCTTAGGGGGTAGCGGGGGGCACGTTATCACCGGGGAGCTGTTTTTT.

This clonotype appeared a few times. This rearrangement joins TRBV6-1 to TRBJ2-7; D gene ambiguous. The germline V gene has CDR1 MNHNS and CDR2 SASEGT. Trimming took off 3 bases at V and 1 base at J, with 10 bases between the two ends. The CDR3 is 14 residues long. The CDR3 bases are TGTGCCAGCAGTGAGAGACGTGCTTCCTACGAGCAGTACTTC. Residues: CASSERRASYEQYF.

A few counts support this clonotype. CDR3 sequence: CASSIAGVDTQYF. CDR3 nucleotides: TGTGCCAGCAGTATAGCGGGAGTTGATACGCAGTATTTT. This chain uses TRBV7-2 with TRBJ2-3; the match to TRBD2 covers 9 bases. Looked up from germline, CDR1 is SGHTA and CDR2 is FQGNSA. J was trimmed by 6 bases and V by 6 bases; bases with no gene match: 4. The length of the CDR3 is 13 residues.

There are a few counts of this clonotype. V gene TRBV4-3 combines with J gene TRBJ1-2; possible D gene TRBD1, 6 bases. This CDR3 contains 15 residues. Germline loops: CDR1 LGHNA, CDR2 YSLEER. V was clipped by 0 bases and J by 4 bases, with 12 bases between them. The CDR3, as DNA: TGCGCCAGCAGCCAAGAGGCAGGACAGCTCTATGGCTACACCTTC. It encodes CASSQEAGQLYGYTF.

The chain recombines TRBV11-2 with TRBJ2-7; D is possibly TRBD2 (5 bases). V was shortened by 2 bases and J by 0 bases, with 11 bases between the two germline ends. Germline V gene lookup returns CDR1 SGHAT and CDR2 FQNNGV. The CDR3 covers 15 residues. The CDR3 spells CASSLRTGSSYEQYF. The CDR3 nucleotides are TGTGCCAGCAGCTTACGGACGGGGAGCTCCTACGAGCAGTACTTC.

This clonotype was seen at least ten times. The V call is TRBV7-2, the J call TRBJ2-2; D gene uncertain. The length of the CDR3 is 15 residues. The V gene lost 7 bases and the J gene lost 1 base, with 13 bases spanning the gap. Per the germline V gene, CDR1 is SGHTA and CDR2 is FQGNSA. Here the CDR3 DNA reads TGTGCCAGCACCCTCTTCTCGGGGAACACCGGGGAGCTGTTTTTT. It encodes CASTLFSGNTGELFF.

This chain joins TRBV5-1 and TRBJ2-7; D might be TRBD1 or TRBD2, each matching 5 bases. Germline-derived CDR1 and CDR2 are SGHRS and YFSETQ. This CDR3 contains 15 residues. V was cut by 1 base and J by 0 bases, with 11 bases left in between. The CDR3 nucleotides are TGCGCCAGCAGCTTGTATAGGGACCCCTCCTACGAGCAGTACTTC. It codes for CASSLYRDPSYEQYF.

The rearrangement joins TRBV20-1 to TRBJ2-1; D not certain. The CDR3 is 12 amino acids. The ends were cut back, 2 bases at V and 6 bases at J, with 8 bases in the middle. Per the germline V gene, CDR1 is DFQATT and CDR2 is SNEGSKA (reference sequence). Written as DNA, the CDR3 is TGCAGTGCTAGACGGCAGCTCAATGAGCAGTTCTTC. Translated: CSARRQLNEQFF.

This clonotype has just a few counts. The CDR3 DNA is TGTGCCAGCAGCCCTAGGACTAGCGGGAAAACAGATACGCAGTATTTT. Amino acids: CASSPRTSGKTDTQYF. The chain has TRBV6-2 or TRBV6-3 and TRBJ2-3; 12 bases are shared with TRBD2. Trimming took 6 bases from V and 3 from J; bases not matched to a gene: 7. This CDR3 has 16 amino acids. CDR1 is MNHEY and CDR2 is SVGEGT in the germline V gene.

This clonotype has only a few counts. The chain has TRBV20-1 and TRBJ2-1; no reliable D call. The germline V gene has CDR1 DFQATT and CDR2 SNEGSKA (reference sequence). V gave up 5 bases and J gave up 2 bases, with 10 bases separating them. The CDR3 runs 13 residues. The CDR3 bases are TGCAGTGCTCAGCCCCGACCCTACAATGAGCAGTTCTTC. Encoded protein: CSAQPRPYNEQFF.

The V call is TRBV7-2, the J call TRBJ2-7, with a tentative D call TRBD2 (5 bases). The V end lost 5 bases, the J end lost 0 bases, and 11 bases lay between the germline ends. The CDR3 extends over 14 amino acids. CDR1 is SGHTA, CDR2 FQGNSA, per germline. CDR3 in amino acids: CASSREISSYEQYF. In DNA, the CDR3 is TGTGCCAGCAGCCGGGAAATTAGCTCCTACGAGCAGTACTTC. Variable domain in full (rest from reference TRBV7-2 and TRBJ2-7): GAGVSQSPSNKVTEKGKDVELRCDPISGHTALYWYRQSLGQGLEFLIYFQGNSAPDKSGLPSDRFSAERTGGSVSTLTIQRTQQEDSAVYLCASSREISSYEQYFGPGTRLTVT.

This clonotype was counted many times. The chain is built from TRBV24-1 and TRBJ2-3; the match to TRBD1 covers 7 bases. Looked up from germline, CDR1 is KGHDR and CDR2 is SFDVKD. The CDR3 has 18 residues. V shed 0 bases and J 6 bases; nucleotides not matched to a gene: 14. CDR3 DNA sequence: TGTGCCACCAGTGATTTGCTTTCGTCCAGGGGGAAGCCGGATACGCAGTATTTT. Translated, it gives CATSDLLSSRGKPDTQYF.

The rearrangement joins TRBV20-1 to TRBJ2-5; the match to TRBD1 covers 10 bases. Trimming removed 3 bases from V and 4 bases from J; junction bases left unmatched: 2. Germline loops: CDR1 DFQATT, CDR2 SNEGSKA (reference sequence). There are 13 residues in the CDR3. DNA of the CDR3: TGCAGTGCTAGGGACAGGGGGATAGAGACCCAGTACTTC. Its protein is CSARDRGIETQYF.

The table lists this clonotype with a few counts. The chain joins TRBV7-2 to TRBJ2-7, with unresolved D. V lost 5 bases, J lost 6 bases, and 20 bases lay in between. The CDR3 is 15 residues long. Germline V gene sequence: CDR1 SGHTA, CDR2 FQGNSA. CDR3 sequence: CASSTALSGSSEQYF. The CDR3 nucleotides read TGTGCCAGCAGCACCGCTCTGTCCGGGTCCAGCGAGCAGTACTTC.

The rearrangement links TRBV28 to TRBJ1-4; TRBD1 matches at 7 bases. Trimming removed 2 bases from V and 2 bases from J; junction bases left unmatched: 8. The CDR3 length is 17 residues. CDR1 is MDHEN and CDR2 is SYDVKM in the germline V gene. CDR3 sequence: CASSLGRGGATNEKLFF. CDR3 coding DNA: TGTGCCAGCAGTTTAGGTAGAGGGGGCGCGACTAATGAAAAACTGTTTTTT.

A few counts support this clonotype. The chain has TRBV7-8 and TRBJ1-6; D not resolved. The CDR3 contains 17 residues. V lost 2 bases, J lost 6 bases, and 17 bases lay in between. CDR1 is SGHVS and CDR2 is FQNEAQ in the germline V gene. CDR3 nucleotides: TGTGCCAGCAGCTTATCCGTCTCAGGTTGGGGTAATTCACCCCTCCACTTT. Translation gives CASSLSVSGWGNSPLHF.

This clonotype has more than one count but fewer than ten. CDR3 residues: CASNAWARSNQPQHF. In DNA form, the CDR3 reads TGTGCCAGCAATGCTTGGGCACGTAGCAATCAGCCCCAGCATTTT. The V gene is TRBV6-1, the J gene TRBJ1-5; no clear D. V was clipped by 7 bases and J by 0 bases, with 13 bases between them. Germline V gives CDR1 MNHNS, CDR2 SASEGT. This CDR3 region has 15 residues.

The V gene is TRBV27, the J gene TRBJ2-3, with TRBD2 identical over 8 bases. Germline loops: CDR1 MNHEY, CDR2 SMNVEV (reference sequence). Germline trimming cut 5 bases from V and 5 bases from J; bases unmatched to any gene: 12. The CDR3 has 16 residues. The CDR3 here is CASSLFRLAPKDTQYF. As DNA, the CDR3 is TGTGCCAGCAGTCTTTTCCGACTAGCGCCGAAAGATACGCAGTATTTT.

The rearrangement joins TRBV20-1 to TRBJ2-7; the D gene is possibly TRBD1 (6 bases). Trimming left V 3 bases short and J 2 bases short, with 11 bases between. CDR1 and CDR2 (germline): DFQATT, SNEGSKA (reference sequence). The CDR3 runs to 13 residues. The CDR3 coding sequence is TGCAGTGCTAGTTGGGGGCTAACCTACGAGCAGTACTTC. Translation gives CSASWGLTYEQYF.

This clonotype came up many times. The CDR3 region is CASSQVYTGPYGYTF. The CDR3, as DNA: TGCGCCAGCAGCCAAGTGTATACAGGGCCCTATGGCTACACCTTC. The chain links TRBV4-3 to TRBJ1-2; weak D call: TRBD1 (6 bases). Trimming pared 1 base from V and 4 bases from J, leaving 13 bases between. Germline V CDR1 and CDR2: LGHNA, YSLEER. CDR3 length: 15 residues.

This clonotype was detected a few times. This chain uses TRBV7-3 with TRBJ1-6; perhaps TRBD1 as D (5 bases). The germline V gene encodes CDR1 SGHTA and CDR2 FQGTGA. V was cut by 5 bases and J by 16 bases, with 15 bases left in between. CDR3 length: 12 residues. The CDR3, as DNA: TGTGCCAGCAGCCAAACGGGGACCGTACTCCACTTT. Amino acids: CASSQTGTVLHF.

The chain carries TRBV6-1 and TRBJ2-1, with D perhaps matching TRBD2 (6 bases). CDR1 is MNHNS and CDR2 is SASEGT in the germline V gene. This CDR3 has 15 amino acids. The V end was cut by 7 bases, the J end by 7 bases, with 20 bases between. DNA of the CDR3: TGTGCCAGCACTCAGGACTACACGGACCTTAATGAGCAGTTCTTC. It is translated as CASTQDYTDLNEQFF.